These 23 T cell receptor beta chains originate from one sample sequenced in a study of control samples from healthy donors and cancer patients. Profiled with immunoSEQ multiplex PCR; TCRdb holds only in-frame clones, not every one. Of tens of thousands of clones in the sample, 90% to 95% are singletons; the top ten hold roughly 2.3%. Input material: blood. All receptors derive from a man aged 25 to 40 in good health.

This chain uses TRBV2 with TRBJ2-4; D may correspond to TRBD1 or TRBD2 (5 bases each). CDR3 length: 16 residues. Germline V gene lookup returns CDR1 SNHLY and CDR2 FYNNEI. V lost 6 bases, J lost 0 bases, and 15 bases lay in between. The CDR3 region has the DNA TGTGCCAGCAGCTCGGGACGGGAATTAGCCAAAAACATTCAGTACTTC. Its protein is CASSSGRELAKNIQYF.

This chain connects TRBV10-3 to TRBJ2-7; TRBD2 matches 8 bases. The CDR3 has 14 amino acids. Germline-derived CDR1 and CDR2 are ENHRY and SYGVKD. Trimming cost V 2 bases and J 2 bases; bases outside gene matches: 2. Written as DNA, the CDR3 is TGTGCCATCAGTGAGCGGGAGGGCCCCTACGAGCAGTACTTC. Translated: CAISEREGPYEQYF.

This chain uses TRBV28 with TRBJ2-3, with 9 bases matching TRBD2. There are 17 residues in the CDR3. In germline, CDR1 is MDHEN, CDR2 SYDVKM. The trim removed 7 bases at V and 2 bases at J, leaving 13 bases unmatched. CDR3 nucleotides: TGTGCCAGCACCGCGTTGGGACTAGCTGTTTCCACAGATACGCAGTATTTT. It is translated as CASTALGLAVSTDTQYF.

The chain employs TRBV2 and TRBJ2-1; 11 bases line up with TRBD2. V was pared by 8 bases and J by 9 bases, with 9 bases of the junction left unmatched. Germline V gives CDR1 SNHLY, CDR2 FYNNEI. This CDR3 region has 14 residues. CDR3 region: CASSLALAGVEQFF. The CDR3 bases are TGTGCCAGCTCCCTGGCACTAGCGGGAGTTGAGCAGTTCTTC.

The chain couples TRBV6-5 to TRBJ2-1; D may be TRBD2 (6 bases). Per germline, CDR1 MNHEY and CDR2 SVGAGI. V was pared by 6 bases and J by 2 bases, with 14 bases between. This CDR3 comprises 15 residues. CDR3 bases: TGTGCCAGCAGCCTTAGCGGCCTACCCTACAATGAGCAGTTCTTC. Translating it yields CASSLSGLPYNEQFF.

In its sample, this clone was seen once. The V and J genes are TRBV9 and TRBJ2-3; 7 bases are shared with TRBD1. V gave up 4 bases and J gave up 1 base; unmatched junction bases: 12. CDR3 size: 17 residues. In germline, CDR1 is SGDLS, CDR2 YYNGEE. For the CDR3, the DNA is TGTGCCAGCAGCCCCCCCCACGGGACAGACGGCACAGATACGCAGTATTTT. Its protein is CASSPPHGTDGTDTQYF. The full variable domain, in which reference TRBV9 and TRBJ2-3 provide the parts outside the CDR3, is DSGVTQTPKHLITATGQRVTLRCSPRSGDLSVYWYQQSLDQGLQFLIQYYNGEERAKGNILERFSAQQFPDLHSELNLSSLELGDSALYFCASSPPHGTDGTDTQYFGPGTRLTVL.

The chain is built from TRBV7-3 and TRBJ2-1; 8 bases match TRBD2. The germline V gene encodes CDR1 SGHTA and CDR2 FQGTGA. The length of the CDR3 is 15 residues. V shed 5 bases and J 8 bases; nucleotides not matched to a gene: 11. CDR3 DNA: TGTGCCAGCAGCAGGAGAGCGGGAGCGGATTATGAGCAGTTCTTC. This translates into CASSRRAGADYEQFF.

The chain recombines TRBV9 with TRBJ1-4, with D possibly matching TRBD1 (5 bases). Trimming shortened V by 3 bases and J by 2 bases, and 14 bases separated the two germline ends. This CDR3 has 16 residues. The germline V gene has CDR1 SGDLS and CDR2 YYNGEE. The CDR3 sequence is CASSDGPGRTNEKLFF. Here the CDR3 DNA reads TGTGCCAGCAGCGATGGTCCGGGACGGACTAATGAAAAACTGTTTTTT.

This clone was seen a single time. The CDR3 sequence is CASSQEWASNEKLFF. CDR3 DNA sequence: TGTGCCAGCAGCCAAGAATGGGCCAGTAATGAAAAACTGTTTTTT. This rearrangement joins TRBV3-1 (or the pseudogene TRBV3-2) to TRBJ1-4; D uncertain. The ends were cut back, 0 bases at V and 4 bases at J, with 9 bases in the middle. This CDR3 is built from 15 residues. Germline assignment: CDR1 LGHDT and CDR2 YNNKEL (reference sequence).

This clone was picked up a small number of times. J is TRBJ2-1 and V is TRBV2; D not certain. V lost 4 bases to trimming and J lost 4 bases, with 8 bases between them. CDR1 and CDR2 from the germline V gene are SNHLY and FYNNEI. The CDR3 spans 13 residues. The CDR3 protein is CASSVGSYNEQFF. The CDR3 region has the DNA TGTGCCAGCAGTGTCGGATCTTACAATGAGCAGTTCTTC.

V gene TRBV28 combines with J gene TRBJ2-7, with D tentatively TRBD1 (5 bases). V lost 7 bases and J lost 2, with 12 bases in between. Germline loops: CDR1 MDHEN, CDR2 SYDVKM. This CDR3 comprises 13 residues. DNA for the CDR3: TGTGCCAGCAACCCGGCAGGGACCTACGAGCAGTACTTC. The encoded protein is CASNPAGTYEQYF.

The chain employs TRBV6-5 and TRBJ1-4, with D perhaps TRBD1 (6 bases). Germline V CDR1 and CDR2: MNHEY, SVGAGI. This CDR3 is 14 amino acids long. Deletions cut 7 bases from V and 7 bases from J, with 16 bases between. Written as DNA, the CDR3 is TGTGCCAGCAATAGGGACACGGAGGGTGAAAAACTGTTTTTT. As protein: CASNRDTEGEKLFF.

The V gene is TRBV18, the J gene TRBJ2-7; D may be TRBD2 (7 bases). V shed 0 bases and J shed 0 bases, with 15 bases lying between them. CDR1 is KGHSH, CDR2 LQKENI, per germline. The CDR3 contains 17 residues. The CDR3 DNA is TGTGCCAGCTCACCACCGGGGGGGGGACACGTCTCCTACGAGCAGTACTTC. It is translated as CASSPPGGGHVSYEQYF.

The chain employs TRBV19 and TRBJ2-1; no firm D call. Trimming left V 1 base short and J 2 bases short, with 12 bases between. The CDR3 runs to 16 residues. The germline CDR1 and CDR2 sequences are LNHDA and SQIVND (reference sequence). The CDR3 here is CASSIALSSTYNEQFF. CDR3 DNA: TGTGCCAGTAGTATAGCTCTCAGTTCAACCTACAATGAGCAGTTCTTC.

This clone was picked up a small number of times. The chain combines TRBV5-4 with TRBJ1-6; TRBD1 is a possible D gene (5 bases). CDR1 is SGHNT and CDR2 is YYREEE in the germline V gene (reference sequence). Trimming shortened V by 0 bases and J by 7 bases, and 14 bases separated the two germline ends. There are 16 residues in the CDR3. The CDR3 spells CASSLAGGLANSPLHF. CDR3 bases: TGTGCCAGCAGCTTGGCGGGGGGTCTAGCGAATTCACCCCTCCACTTT.

This rearrangement joins TRBV20-1 to TRBJ1-1; D remains ambiguous. CDR3 length: 10 amino acids. V lost 5 bases to trimming and J lost 8 bases, with 9 bases between them. Germline CDR1 and CDR2: DFQATT and SNEGSKA (reference sequence). CDR3 coding DNA: TGCAGTGCTCCGGATATCGAAGCTTTCTTT. Translating gives CSAPDIEAFF.

This chain joins TRBV27 and TRBJ2-7; D is ambiguous. The CDR3 spans 13 residues. The V and J ends lost 3 bases and 2 bases respectively, with 8 bases between them. The germline gives CDR1 MNHEY, CDR2 SMNVEV (reference sequence). The CDR3 sequence is CASSFSFTYEQYF. The CDR3 bases are TGTGCCAGCAGTTTCTCGTTTACCTACGAGCAGTACTTC.

The V call is TRBV5-5, the J call TRBJ1-5, with D tentatively TRBD1 (5 bases). CDR1 is SGHKS, CDR2 YYEKEE, per germline (reference sequence). Trimming took off 4 bases at V and 0 bases at J, with 11 bases between the two ends. The CDR3 is 15 residues long. The CDR3 DNA reads as TGTGCCAGCAGCACGGGACTGACTAGCAATCAGCCCCAGCATTTT. Protein: CASSTGLTSNQPQHF.

The chain combines TRBV14 with TRBJ2-5; perhaps D is TRBD1 or TRBD2 (5 bases each). CDR1 is SGHDN and CDR2 is FVKESK in the germline V gene. Trimming shortened V by 4 bases and J by 1 base, and 19 bases separated the two germline ends. The CDR3 spans 17 residues. The CDR3 nucleotides read TGTGCCAGCAGCCCCCTACGGGGCAGGGCACCCCAAGAGACCCAGTACTTC. Protein product: CASSPLRGRAPQETQYF.

The chain employs TRBV27 and TRBJ2-1; tentative D call: TRBD2 (5 bases). This CDR3 contains 13 residues. Trimming removed 3 bases from V and 6 bases from J, with 9 bases in between. Germline CDR1 is MNHEY and CDR2 is SMNVEV (reference sequence). The CDR3 nucleotides are TGTGCCAGCAGTTTCAGGACTGTCAATGAGCAGTTCTTC. Translating gives CASSFRTVNEQFF.

This chain joins TRBV4-1 and TRBJ2-7; no definite D call. V dropped 4 bases and J dropped 2 bases, with 18 bases sitting between them. The CDR3 contains 16 residues. CDR1 and CDR2 from the germline V gene are MGHRA and YSYEKL. CDR3 protein: CASSRKIVPPAYEQYF. CDR3 DNA sequence: TGCGCCAGCAGCCGCAAGATAGTGCCACCGGCCTACGAGCAGTACTTC.

This clone was observed a handful of times. The chain combines TRBV4-1 with TRBJ1-5; D perhaps matches TRBD1 (6 bases). The CDR3 extends over 16 amino acids. Germline CDR1 and CDR2: MGHRA and YSYEKL. The V end was cut by 0 bases, the J end by 1 base, with 10 bases between. The CDR3 bases are TGCGCCAGCAGCCAAGAGAGCACAGGGAGCAATCAGCCCCAGCATTTT. It specifies CASSQESTGSNQPQHF.

This clone was seen only once. The V call is TRBV6-5, the J call TRBJ2-7, with D maybe TRBD1 (5 bases). The CDR3 spans 15 residues. Germline CDR1 MNHEY, CDR2 SVGAGI. Trimming cost V 8 bases and J 1 base, with 18 bases left between them. CDR3 bases: TGTGCCAGCTCAGTTGATCCAGGGCTATCCTACGAGCAGTACTTC. As protein: CASSVDPGLSYEQYF.